The clone carrying this T cell receptor (beta chain) has just one count. Its antigen is unknown. In blood CD8+ and CD4+ T cells, TCR beta underwent sequencing. It was treatment-naive patients with stable or active relapsing-remitting disease who made up the multiple sclerosis controls. The data were obtained in a study of CD8 T cells in Susac syndrome. Study-wide results and limits: As the study acknowledged, the number of individuals who were part of its TCR sequencing and HLA analysis was relatively small.

The authors reverse transcribed roughly 0.5 to 1 ug RNA with random hexamers. The authors amplified TCR beta CDR3 across 54 Vbeta and 13 Jbeta using immunoSEQ multiplex PCR. One entry per CDR3 protein, called by TCRdb with MiXCR from the immunoSEQ multiplex PCR reads. The table shows 55,000 to 85,000 distinct CDR3 sequences, with nearly 96% occurring only once. The clonotype comes from a human donor with multiple sclerosis. Sequencing was performed on CD4+ T cells from PBMCs.

For the CDR3, the DNA is TGCGCCAGCAGCCAAGATGGAGGGATCGGTGGCTACACCTTC. Translation gives CASSQDGGIGGYTF. V gene TRBV4-3 combines with J gene TRBJ1-2; no clear D. This CDR3 has 14 residues. Germline-derived CDR1 and CDR2 are LGHNA and YSLEER. Trimming cost V 0 bases and J 7 bases, with 12 bases left between them.